One sample yielded the 15 T cell receptor beta chains listed below, sequenced in a study of shared clonotypes between healthy human individuals. The assay was immunoSEQ multiplex PCR, and TCRdb's table has in-frame clones only and misses some. The sample has over 950,000 clones, 70% to 85% seen once. The sample comprised memory CD4+ T cells from PBMCs. Subset denoted: CD45RA-negative fraction. The receptor source for this set is a man between 18 and 35 years old in good health. Some clones in this sample may be carry-over from other donors' samples.

This clone was counted between two and nine times. The J gene is TRBJ2-3, the V gene TRBV28; D not resolved. There are 12 residues in the CDR3. CDR1 and CDR2 (germline): MDHEN, SYDVKM. V lost 4 bases and J 11 bases, leaving 13 bases between the germline ends. The CDR3 spells CASSSQYSGQYF. Written as DNA, the CDR3 is TGTGCCAGCAGTTCCCAGTATTCTGGGCAGTATTTT.

V is TRBV18 and J is TRBJ2-1, with 12 bases aligning to TRBD2. CDR1 and CDR2 (germline): KGHSH, LQKENI. The CDR3 length is 17 residues. Trimming took 2 bases from V and 2 from J; bases not matched to a gene: 4. In DNA form, the CDR3 reads TGTGCCAGCTCACCAGCTAGCGGGAGGGGTACCTACAATGAGCAGTTCTTC. This translates into CASSPASGRGTYNEQFF. Together with reference TRBV18 and TRBJ2-1, the CDR3 gives the full variable domain: NAGVMQNPRHLVRRRGQEARLRCSPMKGHSHVYWYRQLPEEGLKFMVYLQKENIIDESGMPKERFSAEFPKEGPSILRIQQVVRGDSAAYFCASSPASGRGTYNEQFFGPGTRLTVL.

V is TRBV5-1 and J is TRBJ1-1, with 9 bases lining up with TRBD1. The CDR3 spans 15 residues. The germline CDR1 and CDR2 sequences are SGHRS and YFSETQ. V was pared by 2 bases and J by 9 bases, with 11 bases of the junction left unmatched. The CDR3 region has the DNA TGCGCCAGCAGCTTTCGGACAGGGGAACCAGGGAAAGCTTTCTTT. Protein sequence: CASSFRTGEPGKAFF.

The chain links TRBV4-1 to TRBJ2-3; unclear D gene. The CDR3 is made up of 14 amino acids. Trimming took 3 bases from V and 0 from J, leaving 7 bases between them. CDR1 and CDR2 from the germline V gene are MGHRA and YSYEKL. CDR3 DNA sequence: TGCGCCAGCAGCCAGGAACCTAGCACAGATACGCAGTATTTT. Translated, it gives CASSQEPSTDTQYF.

The J gene is TRBJ2-7, the V gene TRBV18; tentatively, D is TRBD2 (6 bases). Germline CDR1 reads KGHSH; CDR2 reads LQKENI. V lost 4 bases and J 6 bases, leaving 13 bases between the germline ends. The CDR3 has 13 amino acids. CDR3 sequence: CASSLAMEGEQYF. CDR3 sequence (DNA): TGTGCCAGCTCACTAGCCATGGAGGGCGAGCAGTACTTC.

The rearrangement uses TRBV27 and TRBJ1-1; D possibly corresponds to TRBD1 (5 bases). V was cut by 0 bases and J by 0 bases, with 14 bases left in between. The V gene's germline CDR1 is MNHEY and CDR2 SMNVEV (reference sequence). CDR3 length: 17 residues. The CDR3 is CASSLSRAGNMNTEAFF. CDR3 DNA: TGTGCCAGCAGTTTATCGAGGGCAGGGAATATGAACACTGAAGCTTTCTTT.

As concerns this clone: A read error may explain this, as a much larger clone is one base away. This chain connects TRBV5-4 to TRBJ1-3; tentative D call: TRBD1 (5 bases). The CDR3 contains 15 residues. Trimming pared 0 bases from V and 0 bases from J, leaving 7 bases between. Per germline, CDR1 SGHNT and CDR2 YYREEE (reference sequence). The CDR3, as DNA: TGTGCCAGCAGCTTGGAGGGGTTCTCTGGAAACACCATATATTTT. Translated: CASSLEGFSGNTIYF.

The chain has TRBV4-2 and TRBJ2-3; a weak D match, TRBD2 (6 bases). CDR3 size: 16 residues. Germline values: CDR1 LGHNA, CDR2 YNFKEQ. V was pared by 1 base and J by 4 bases, with 15 bases between. The CDR3 DNA reads TGTGCCAGCAGCCAAGTGGGGTTTGGCGGGGCAGATACGCAGTATTTT. Translation gives CASSQVGFGGADTQYF.

This clone was picked up one time. This sequence joins TRBV7-2 and TRBJ2-7, with 8 bases matching TRBD2. V dropped 3 bases and J dropped 6; count of bases not matched to a gene: 10. The V gene's germline CDR1 is SGHTA and CDR2 FQGNSA. The CDR3 consists of 15 residues. Written as DNA, the CDR3 is TGTGCCAGCAGCTTCAGTTTCAGCGGGAGTGGCGAGCAGTACTTC. Translated: CASSFSFSGSGEQYF.

In regard to this clone: A far larger clone lies a single base away; this is likely a read error. Distinct nucleotide sequences in the sample also encode this CDR3. V usage is TRBV7-3 and J usage is TRBJ2-1; 11 positions match TRBD2. The germline V gene encodes CDR1 SGHTA and CDR2 FQGTGA. The ends lost 3 bases at V and 5 bases at J; junction bases unmatched: 3. The CDR3 loop spans 15 amino acids. The CDR3 region has the DNA TGTGCCAGCAGCTTCGGACTAGCGGGCAACAATGAGCAGTTCTTC. Amino acid sequence: CASSFGLAGNNEQFF.

Turning to this clone: Other DNA sequences of this sample code for an identical CDR3. This sequence joins TRBV11-2 and TRBJ2-2; D remains ambiguous. The germline V and J ends were trimmed by 3 bases and 0 bases, with 2 bases remaining between them. Germline CDR1 SGHAT, CDR2 FQNNGV. The CDR3 length is 13 residues. The CDR3 DNA follows: TGTGCCAGCAGCTTCACGAACACCGGGGAGCTGTTTTTT. The encoded protein is CASSFTNTGELFF.

On this clone: Other DNA sequences in the sample encode the same CDR3. This chain uses TRBV9 with TRBJ2-7, with 10 bases lining up with TRBD2. The CDR3 totals 15 residues. Germline V lookup: CDR1 SGDLS, CDR2 YYNGEE. The trim removed 4 bases at V and 0 bases at J, leaving 4 bases unmatched. In nucleotides, the CDR3 is TGTGCCAGCAGCCGACTAGCGGGCTCCTCCTACGAGCAGTACTTC. Encoded protein: CASSRLAGSSYEQYF.

This chain uses TRBV27 with TRBJ1-5; 10 bases agree with TRBD1. Per germline, CDR1 MNHEY and CDR2 SMNVEV (reference sequence). The CDR3 length is 16 residues. After removal of 6 bases from V and 3 bases from J, the junction contained 8 bases not matched to a gene. CDR3 loop: CASSPRDRGSNQPQHF. CDR3 bases: TGTGCCAGCAGCCCCCGGGACAGGGGCTCCAATCAGCCCCAGCATTTT.

The CDR3 region has the DNA TGTGCCAGCAGTCTTTTTGGGGGTGTCAAGACCCAGTACTTC. Protein: CASSLFGGVKTQYF. The gene calls are TRBV28 and TRBJ2-5; D could derive from TRBD1 or TRBD2 (5 bases each). The ends were cut back, 5 bases at V and 6 bases at J, with 16 bases in the middle. Germline CDR1 and CDR2: MDHEN and SYDVKM. The CDR3 runs to 14 residues.

This clone was detected only a few times. The J gene is TRBJ1-5, the V gene TRBV19, with 8 bases aligning to TRBD1. Germline trimming cut 9 bases from V and 2 bases from J; bases unmatched to any gene: 9. Germline V lookup: CDR1 LNHDA, CDR2 SQIVND (reference sequence). This CDR3 is 15 amino acids long. Here the CDR3 reads CASLDRGSGNQPQHF. The CDR3 DNA is TGTGCCAGCCTAGACAGGGGAAGTGGCAATCAGCCCCAGCATTTT. Looking up the rest from reference TRBV19 and TRBJ1-5 gives the full variable domain: DGGITQSPKYLFRKEGQNVTLSCEQNLNHDAMYWYRQDPGQGLRLIYYSQIVNDFQKGDIAEGYSVSREKKESFPLTVTSAQKNPTAFYLCASLDRGSGNQPQHFGDGTRLSIL.